The 14 T cell receptor beta chains below were found in one sample sequenced in a study of T-cell memory formation after mild COVID-19. From the 5' RACE reads, TCRdb called clonotypes with MiXCR, one entry per CDR3 protein. The table shows 280,000 or so distinct CDR3 sequences, with roughly 8% occurring only once. The sample taken for sequencing was PBMCs or a T cell subset sorted from them (not recorded which). The receptors were gathered from a man younger than 30 who had mild COVID-19 (a few samples of this study predate the infection). Cell type and time point are not known.

The rearrangement uses TRBV20-1 and TRBJ2-1, with TRBD2 matching 8 bases. After removal of 0 bases from V and 0 bases from J, the junction contained 4 bases not matched to a gene. This CDR3 comprises 16 residues. CDR1 and CDR2 (germline): DFQATT, SNEGSKA (reference sequence). In DNA form, the CDR3 reads TGCAGTGCTAGAGATTCGCTAGCGGGCTCCTACAATGAGCAGTTCTTC. This encodes CSARDSLAGSYNEQFF.

The chain joins TRBV20-1 to TRBJ1-2; D is unresolved. The CDR3 length is 10 residues. Looked up from germline, CDR1 is DFQATT and CDR2 is SNEGSKA (reference sequence). Trimming pared 6 bases from V and 2 bases from J, leaving 4 bases between. DNA of the CDR3: TGCAGTGCGTGGAACTATGGCTACACCTTC. It codes for CSAWNYGYTF.

This clonotype was seen a few times. CDR3 nucleotides: TGTGCCAGCAGTTTTCCGGCCCAAGAGACCCAGTACTTC. Its translation: CASSFPAQETQYF. J is TRBJ2-5 and V is TRBV28; D is unresolved. The CDR3 has 13 amino acids. Deletions cut 3 bases from V and 1 base from J, with 6 bases between. Germline loops: CDR1 MDHEN, CDR2 SYDVKM.

The J gene is TRBJ2-2, the V gene TRBV6-1; TRBD2 aligns across 9 bases. V shed 4 bases, J shed 1 base, and the junction held 4 bases outside the gene matches. The CDR3 has 16 residues. The germline V gene encodes CDR1 MNHNS and CDR2 SASEGT. Here the CDR3 DNA reads TGTGCCAGCAGTGGCCCAGCGGGGGGGAACACCGGGGAGCTGTTTTTT. This sequence encodes CASSGPAGGNTGELFF.

This clonotype was picked up many times. The V and J genes are TRBV7-2 and TRBJ1-2; possibly TRBD1 for D (5 bases). This CDR3 is 12 amino acids long. Germline V CDR1 and CDR2: SGHTA, FQGNSA. V lost 6 bases, J lost 5 bases, and 10 bases lay in between. CDR3 sequence reads: CASRPTEYGYTF. The CDR3 DNA reads TGTGCCAGCAGACCGACAGAGTATGGCTACACCTTC.

This clonotype was detected only a few times. J is TRBJ1-2 and V is TRBV27; D is perhaps TRBD1 (5 bases). CDR1 is MNHEY and CDR2 is SMNVEV in the germline V gene (reference sequence). CDR3 size: 14 residues. The germline V and J ends were trimmed by 5 bases and 8 bases, with 18 bases remaining between them. CDR3 region: CASSPGDGWVGYTF. CDR3 DNA sequence: TGTGCCAGCAGTCCGGGGGACGGGTGGGTCGGCTACACCTTC.

CDR3 nucleotide sequence: TGCGCCAGCAGCCAAGATCTGGAGACAGCAGCCTACGAGCAGTACTTC. This gives the protein CASSQDLETAAYEQYF. V gene TRBV4-3 combines with J gene TRBJ2-7; weak D call: TRBD1 (5 bases). Trimming took 0 bases from V and 2 from J, leaving 14 bases between them. The germline V gene encodes CDR1 LGHNA and CDR2 YSLEER. The CDR3 contains 16 residues.

This clonotype was seen a handful of times. V gene TRBV15 combines with J gene TRBJ2-7; D might be TRBD2 (5 bases). The V end lost 0 bases, the J end lost 4 bases, and 13 bases lay between the germline ends. This CDR3 contains 15 residues. Germline loops: CDR1 LNHNV, CDR2 YYDKDF (reference sequence). The DNA of the CDR3 is TGTGCCACCAGCAGAGAGGACTCTCGTAGGTACGAGCAGTACTTC. Its translation is CATSREDSRRYEQYF.

The genes are TRBV27 and TRBJ2-1; 10 positions match TRBD2. V lost 0 bases, J lost 7 bases, and 9 bases stayed unmatched. Germline V gene lookup returns CDR1 MNHEY and CDR2 SMNVEV (reference sequence). The CDR3 spans 17 residues. In nucleotides, the CDR3 is TGTGCCAGCAGTTTATCGATGGCTAGCGGGGGCCCTAATGAGCAGTTCTTC. Translation: CASSLSMASGGPNEQFF.

This clonotype was counted ten times or more. This rearrangement joins TRBV6-2 or TRBV6-3 to TRBJ1-1; D is unclear. Germline V gives CDR1 MNHEY, CDR2 SVGEGT. This CDR3 has 13 amino acids. V was pared by 5 bases and J by 8 bases, with 15 bases between. The CDR3 DNA follows: TGTGCCAGCAGTGACCCCGACAAGGAGGAAGCTTTCTTT. It translates to CASSDPDKEEAFF.

This clonotype appeared a few times. The chain carries TRBV28 and TRBJ1-5; D call uncertain. V lost 7 bases and J 4 bases, leaving 8 bases between the germline ends. Germline V gene sequence: CDR1 MDHEN, CDR2 SYDVKM. CDR3 length: 12 residues. The CDR3 here is CASTIQNQPQHF. The CDR3 nucleotides read TGTGCCAGCACCATTCAAAATCAGCCCCAGCATTTT.

The table lists this clonotype with a few counts. The chain uses TRBV5-6 and TRBJ2-7, with D hard to call. The CDR3 is 13 residues long. Trimming removed 2 bases at V and 4 bases at J, with 10 bases between. CDR1 is SGHDT, CDR2 YYEEEE, per germline. The CDR3: CASSLNTIYEQYV. The CDR3 bases are TGTGCCAGCAGCTTAAACACCATATACGAGCAGTACGTC.

The table lists this clonotype with many counts. This chain joins TRBV4-3 and TRBJ2-3, with D possibly matching TRBD2 (5 bases). V lost 0 bases, J lost 7 bases, and 11 bases lay in between. Per germline, CDR1 LGHNA and CDR2 YSLEER. The CDR3 is 14 residues long. CDR3 region: CASSQDRAGYTQYF. DNA of the CDR3: TGCGCCAGCAGCCAAGATCGGGCGGGTTATACGCAGTATTTT.

The rearrangement links TRBV25-1 to TRBJ1-2; a weak D match, TRBD1 (5 bases). The germline CDR1 and CDR2 sequences are MGHDK and SYGVNS. V was cut by 1 base and J by 0 bases, with 9 bases left in between. The CDR3 is made up of 15 amino acids. CDR3 in amino acids: CASSESLGANYGYTF. The DNA for the CDR3 is TGTGCCAGCAGTGAATCGCTGGGGGCTAACTATGGCTACACCTTC.